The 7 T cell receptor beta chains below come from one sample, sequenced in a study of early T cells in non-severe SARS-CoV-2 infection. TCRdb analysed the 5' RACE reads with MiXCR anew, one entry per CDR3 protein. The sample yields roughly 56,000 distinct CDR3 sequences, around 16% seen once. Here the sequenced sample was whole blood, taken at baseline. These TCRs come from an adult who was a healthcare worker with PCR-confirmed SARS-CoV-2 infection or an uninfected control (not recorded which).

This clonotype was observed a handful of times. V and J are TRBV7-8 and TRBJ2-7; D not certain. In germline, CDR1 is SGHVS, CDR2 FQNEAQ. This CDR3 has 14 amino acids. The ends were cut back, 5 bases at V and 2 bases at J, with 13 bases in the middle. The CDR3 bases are TGTGCCAGCAGCACTCGACGAGACACCTACGAGCAGTACTTC. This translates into CASSTRRDTYEQYF.

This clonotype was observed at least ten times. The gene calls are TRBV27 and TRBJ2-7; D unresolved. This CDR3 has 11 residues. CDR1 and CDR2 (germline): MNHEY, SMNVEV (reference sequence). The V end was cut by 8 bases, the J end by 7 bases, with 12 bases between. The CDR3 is CASGWYSEQYF. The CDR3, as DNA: TGTGCCAGCGGTTGGTACTCGGAGCAGTACTTC.

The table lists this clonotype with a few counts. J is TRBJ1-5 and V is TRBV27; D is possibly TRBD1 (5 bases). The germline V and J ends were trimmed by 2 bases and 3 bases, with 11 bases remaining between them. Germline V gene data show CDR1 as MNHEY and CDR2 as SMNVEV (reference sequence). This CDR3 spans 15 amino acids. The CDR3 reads CASSLSGAYNQPQHF. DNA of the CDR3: TGTGCCAGCAGTTTAAGTGGGGCATACAATCAGCCCCAGCATTTT.

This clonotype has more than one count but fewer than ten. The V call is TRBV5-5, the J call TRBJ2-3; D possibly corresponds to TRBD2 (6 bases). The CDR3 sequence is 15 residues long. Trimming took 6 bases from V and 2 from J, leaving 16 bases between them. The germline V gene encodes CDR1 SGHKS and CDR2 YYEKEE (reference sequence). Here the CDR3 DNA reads TGTGCCAGCACCATTTTCGGGAGCCCCACAGATACGCAGTATTTT. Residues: CASTIFGSPTDTQYF.

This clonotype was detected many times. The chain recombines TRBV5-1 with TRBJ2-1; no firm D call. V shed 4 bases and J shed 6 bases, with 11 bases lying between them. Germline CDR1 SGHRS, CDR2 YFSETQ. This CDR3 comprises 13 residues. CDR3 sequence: CASSPTPTNEQFF. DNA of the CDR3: TGCGCCAGCAGCCCAACTCCCACCAATGAGCAGTTCTTC.

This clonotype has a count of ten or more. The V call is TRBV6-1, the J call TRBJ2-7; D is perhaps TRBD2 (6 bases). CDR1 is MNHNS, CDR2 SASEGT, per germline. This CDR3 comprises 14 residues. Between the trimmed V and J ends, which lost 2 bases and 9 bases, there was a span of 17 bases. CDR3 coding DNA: TGTGCCAGCAGTGAAACCCAGGCCCAGGAGGGGCAGTACTTC. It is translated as CASSETQAQEGQYF.

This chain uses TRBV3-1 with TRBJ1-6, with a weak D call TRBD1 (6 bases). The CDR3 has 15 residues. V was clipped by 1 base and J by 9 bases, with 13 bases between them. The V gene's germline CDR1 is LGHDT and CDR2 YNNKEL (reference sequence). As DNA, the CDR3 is TGTGCCAGCAGCCAAGTACAGGGTCCTTCTTCACCCCTCCACTTT. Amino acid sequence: CASSQVQGPSSPLHF.